Each of the 20 T cell receptor beta chains below was sequenced from the same sample in a study of OX40 agonist ivuxolimab in advanced cancers. Measured with immunoSEQ multiplex PCR; TCRdb has only the in-frame clones, and not every one. The sample includes tens of thousands of clones, 80% to 85% seen only once; the top ten take 27%. The source was CD4+ or CD8+ T cells sorted from blood, collected in a trial of the OX40 agonist ivuxolimab. These receptors were taken from an adult with an advanced solid tumor such as melanoma, head and neck, liver or kidney cancer.

The rearrangement links TRBV10-3 to TRBJ1-4; D is unresolved. Trimming cost V 0 bases and J 0 bases, with 8 bases left between them. The CDR3 has 16 residues. Germline values: CDR1 ENHRY, CDR2 SYGVKD. For the CDR3, the DNA is TGTGCCATCAGTGAGTCTTCAGCCGCAACTAATGAAAAACTGTTTTTT. As protein: CAISESSAATNEKLFF.

This chain connects TRBV2 to TRBJ1-5; 8 bases map to TRBD1. This CDR3 is 14 amino acids long. Germline V gene sequence: CDR1 SNHLY, CDR2 FYNNEI. The V gene end was trimmed by 4 bases and the J gene end by 4 bases; junction bases not matched to a gene: 3. The CDR3 is CASSGGTGNQPQHF. In DNA, the CDR3 is TGTGCCAGCAGTGGAGGGACAGGTAATCAGCCCCAGCATTTT.

This rearrangement joins TRBV15 to TRBJ1-5; no definite D call. Germline CDR1 is LNHNV and CDR2 is YYDKDF (reference sequence). There are 13 residues in the CDR3. V lost 0 bases and J lost 5, with 5 bases in between. CDR3 loop: CATSRDRDQPQHF. The CDR3 DNA is TGTGCCACCAGCAGAGATCGCGATCAGCCCCAGCATTTT.

V is TRBV29-1 and J is TRBJ1-1; maybe TRBD1 (6 bases). The germline V gene has CDR1 SQVTM and CDR2 ANQGSEA. V was shortened by 4 bases and J by 4 bases, with 13 bases between the two germline ends. This CDR3 has 13 amino acids. The CDR3 region has the DNA TGCAGCGTTGTGACAGGCTTCGGCACTGAAGCTTTCTTT. Translated: CSVVTGFGTEAFF.

CDR3 DNA sequence: TGTGCCAGCAGCTCACAGTCAGGGGGCCTTAACTATGGCTACACCTTC. Protein product: CASSSQSGGLNYGYTF. This chain joins TRBV5-5 and TRBJ1-2, with 8 positions matching TRBD1. Looked up from germline, CDR1 is SGHKS and CDR2 is YYEKEE (reference sequence). The CDR3 is made up of 16 amino acids. The junction had 8 bases not matched to a gene; V was cut back by 3 bases and J by 1 base.

V usage is TRBV30 and J usage is TRBJ1-6, with D uncertain. CDR3 size: 13 residues. Trimming stripped 2 bases from V and 9 bases from J, with 11 bases between. Germline lookup yields CDR1 GTSNPN and CDR2 SVGIG (reference sequence). CDR3 in DNA: TGTGCCTGGAGTTCCTACCCCGGTTCACCCCTCCACTTT. Amino acid sequence: CAWSSYPGSPLHF.

This chain links TRBV30 with TRBJ1-5; D is unclear. V was pared by 1 base and J by 3 bases, with 13 bases between. Per the germline V gene, CDR1 is GTSNPN and CDR2 is SVGIG (reference sequence). This CDR3 has 15 amino acids. CDR3 loop: CAWSESAAVNQPQHF. CDR3 in DNA: TGTGCCTGGAGTGAATCGGCAGCAGTCAATCAGCCCCAGCATTTT.

V is TRBV5-1 and J is TRBJ2-3, with 8 bases identical to TRBD2. This CDR3 comprises 14 residues. The V gene end was trimmed by 0 bases and the J gene end by 5 bases; junction bases not matched to a gene: 2. Looked up from germline, CDR1 is SGHRS and CDR2 is YFSETQ. CDR3 residues: CASSLALAVDTQYF. The CDR3 nucleotides are TGCGCCAGCAGCTTGGCACTAGCGGTAGATACGCAGTATTTT.

This rearrangement joins TRBV30 to TRBJ2-3; D gene ambiguous. Trimming shortened V by 0 bases and J by 4 bases, and 5 bases separated the two germline ends. Germline V gene data show CDR1 as GTSNPN and CDR2 as SVGIG (reference sequence). CDR3 length: 12 residues. The CDR3, as DNA: TGTGCCTGGAGTGTAACCCCAGATACGCAGTATTTT. Translated: CAWSVTPDTQYF.

The chain is built from TRBV19 and TRBJ2-7; 10 bases match TRBD2. The CDR3 covers 15 residues. CDR1 is LNHDA and CDR2 is SQIVND in the germline V gene (reference sequence). V trimming: 5 bases; J trimming: 6 bases; junction bases outside the gene matches: 10. CDR3 nucleotide sequence: TGTGCCAGTAGTTACCTACTAGCGGGAAAAGCCGAGCAGTACTTC. It is translated as CASSYLLAGKAEQYF. Supplemented by reference TRBV19 and TRBJ2-7, the full variable domain reads DGGITQSPKYLFRKEGQNVTLSCEQNLNHDAMYWYRQDPGQGLRLIYYSQIVNDFQKGDIAEGYSVSREKKESFPLTVTSAQKNPTAFYLCASSYLLAGKAEQYFGPGTRLTVT.

The J gene is TRBJ2-7, the V gene TRBV28, with D hard to call. Germline CDR1 reads MDHEN; CDR2 reads SYDVKM. There are 14 residues in the CDR3. V lost 6 bases to trimming and J lost 1 base, with 13 bases between them. The CDR3 loop is CASRLTQTSYEQYF. The CDR3 DNA sequence: TGTGCCAGCAGGTTGACGCAAACTTCCTACGAGCAGTACTTC.

The chain links TRBV29-1 to TRBJ1-1, with 9 bases matching TRBD1. This CDR3 has 14 residues. Trimming removed 7 bases from V and 2 bases from J; junction bases left unmatched: 8. The V gene's germline CDR1 is SQVTM and CDR2 ANQGSEA. The CDR3 is CSADRGFGNTEAFF. DNA for the CDR3: TGCAGCGCGGACAGGGGATTTGGAAACACTGAAGCTTTCTTT.

There are a few counts of this clone. The chain links TRBV6-5 to TRBJ1-2; TRBD1 is a possible D gene (5 bases). This CDR3 spans 13 amino acids. Germline CDR1 is MNHEY and CDR2 is SVGAGI. With 4 bases removed from V and 8 bases from J, the gap between germline ends came to 14 bases. CDR3 coding DNA: TGTGCCAGCAGTTTTGGGGGAACCGGGGGCTACACCTTC. This translates into CASSFGGTGGYTF.

This clone was counted only a few times. V and J are TRBV5-1 and TRBJ2-7; 13 bases fit TRBD2. The trim removed 4 bases at V and 0 bases at J, leaving 4 bases unmatched. From germline, CDR1 is SGHRS and CDR2 YFSETQ. The CDR3 runs to 16 residues. The CDR3 protein is CASSETSGRSSYEQYF. In nucleotides, the CDR3 is TGCGCCAGCAGCGAGACTAGCGGGAGGAGCTCCTACGAGCAGTACTTC.

The chain links TRBV30 to TRBJ1-1; no firm D call. Per the germline V gene, CDR1 is GTSNPN and CDR2 is SVGIG (reference sequence). Trimming removed 2 bases from V and 11 bases from J, with 15 bases in between. This CDR3 region has 12 residues. The DNA for the CDR3 is TGTGCCTGGAGTACCCCCGGCCCTGCCGCTTTCTTT. Its translation: CAWSTPGPAAFF. The entire variable domain, with the rest obtained from reference TRBV30 and TRBJ1-1, is as follows: SQTIHQWPATLVQPVGSPLSLECTVEGTSNPNLYWYRQAAGRGLQLLFYSVGIGQISSEVPQNLSASRPQDRQFILSSKKLLLSDSGFYLCAWSTPGPAAFFGQGTRLTVV.

This clone was seen only once. The chain links TRBV19 to TRBJ2-1; D gene ambiguous. The CDR3 sequence is 13 residues long. Germline values: CDR1 LNHDA, CDR2 SQIVND (reference sequence). Trimming removed 3 bases at V and 10 bases at J, with 13 bases between. CDR3: CASSISQPMEQFF. CDR3 nucleotide sequence: TGTGCCAGTAGTATCTCCCAGCCTATGGAGCAGTTCTTC.

The chain uses TRBV19 and TRBJ1-5, with a possible D match to TRBD1 (5 bases). Trimming stripped 3 bases from V and 4 bases from J, with 13 bases between. The V gene's germline CDR1 is LNHDA and CDR2 SQIVND (reference sequence). The CDR3 spans 15 residues. DNA for the CDR3: TGTGCCAGTAGTATTCGCGGGGCTGGAAATCAGCCCCAGCATTTT. Protein sequence: CASSIRGAGNQPQHF.

The chain uses TRBV28 and TRBJ1-2; a weak D match, TRBD1 (6 bases). This CDR3 contains 14 residues. The germline V and J ends were trimmed by 1 base and 5 bases, with 11 bases remaining between them. The germline V gene encodes CDR1 MDHEN and CDR2 SYDVKM. The CDR3, as DNA: TGTGCCAGCAGTTTATCGCAGGGGTATTATGGCTACACCTTC. This gives the protein CASSLSQGYYGYTF.

In this sample, this clone turned up a few times. V gene TRBV29-1 combines with J gene TRBJ2-3; 7 nucleotides line up with TRBD2. The V gene's germline CDR1 is SQVTM and CDR2 ANQGSEA. Germline trimming cut 4 bases from V and 0 bases from J; bases unmatched to any gene: 7. This CDR3 has 15 amino acids. CDR3 DNA sequence: TGCAGCGTTGGAGGCGGGAGCGGGAGCACAGATACGCAGTATTTT. It encodes CSVGGGSGSTDTQYF.

This clone was observed once. The rearrangement links TRBV19 to TRBJ1-3, with D possibly TRBD1 on 5 matching bases. Trimming pared 2 bases from V and 0 bases from J, leaving 14 bases between. Germline V CDR1 and CDR2: LNHDA, SQIVND (reference sequence). This CDR3 spans 17 amino acids. The CDR3 here is CASSIRGGLSSGNTIYF. The CDR3 nucleotides read TGTGCCAGTAGTATAAGGGGTGGTCTGAGCTCTGGAAACACCATATATTTT.